This T cell receptor beta chain comes out of a study of blood T cell repertoires in COVID-19. The wider study: Samples representing acute and convalescent COVID-19 were sourced from the United States, Italy and Spain. T cells, B-cell-depleted T cells, or PBMCs supplied cDNA or gDNA.

In the study's own analysis: Estimation of nucleated cell counts was performed using reference gene primer amplification. Using immunoSEQ multiplex PCR, the repertoire was profiled, and TCRdb retains in-frame clones only, with some absent. V and J calls and clone size follow that table, whereas D and trimming were derived from the DNA. In the table there are about 94,000 clones, about 74% of which are singletons. Specimen: peripheral blood. The TCR sequence derives from a human donor in a cohort sampled during active COVID-19.

The CDR3 is CASSFQYEQYF. The CDR3 bases are TGTGCCAGCAGTTTCCAGTACGAGCAGTACTTC. The rearrangement uses TRBV28 and TRBJ2-7; D remains ambiguous. V was cut by 3 bases and J by 4 bases, with 4 bases left in between. CDR3 size: 11 residues. Germline lookup yields CDR1 MDHEN and CDR2 SYDVKM.